This note documents a single TCR beta chain sequence. The protocol was immunoSEQ multiplex PCR, while the TCRdb copy is restricted to in-frame clones and leaves out a portion. Of around 79,000 clones listed, around four fifths are singletons. This sample stems from a study of PD-L1 blockade in urothelial cancer. Across the whole study: Earlier, patients had received 0 to 3 chemotherapy regimens. Blood was subjected to analysis at 3 weeks (second dose) and 6 weeks following treatment start.

Germline V lookup: CDR1 SGHTS, CDR2 YDEGEE. The CDR3 totals 15 residues. Unmatched junction bases numbered 3, after V lost 2 bases and J lost 1 base. Specified time point: pretreatment peripheral blood. The material sequenced was PBMCs, taken around atezolizumab (anti-PD-L1) treatment. This TCR was sampled from a man between 35 and 55 years old with urothelial cancer. V is TRBV5-8 and J is TRBJ1-3; 7 positions match TRBD1. The CDR3 spells CASSLTTGSGNTIYF. The CDR3 DNA follows: TGTGCCAGCAGCTTAACGACAGGGTCTGGAAACACCATATATTTT.